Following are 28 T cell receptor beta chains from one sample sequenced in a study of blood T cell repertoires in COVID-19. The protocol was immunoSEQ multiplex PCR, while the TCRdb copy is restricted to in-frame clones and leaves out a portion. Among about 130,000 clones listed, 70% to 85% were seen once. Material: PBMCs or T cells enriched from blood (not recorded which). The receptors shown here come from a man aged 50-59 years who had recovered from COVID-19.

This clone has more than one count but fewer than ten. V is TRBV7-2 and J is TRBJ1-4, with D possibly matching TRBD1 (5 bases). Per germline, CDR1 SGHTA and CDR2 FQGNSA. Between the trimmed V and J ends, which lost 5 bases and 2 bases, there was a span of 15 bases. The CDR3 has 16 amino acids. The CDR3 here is CASSQNQPGTNEKLFF. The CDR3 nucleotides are TGTGCCAGCAGCCAAAACCAGCCAGGGACTAATGAAAAACTGTTTTTT.

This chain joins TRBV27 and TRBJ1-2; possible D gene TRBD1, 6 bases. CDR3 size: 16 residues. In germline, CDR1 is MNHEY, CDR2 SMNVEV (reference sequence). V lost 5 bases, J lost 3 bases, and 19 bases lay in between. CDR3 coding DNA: TGTGCCAGCAGTACCGTTAACAGGGTCGGTGACTATGGCTACACCTTC. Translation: CASSTVNRVGDYGYTF.

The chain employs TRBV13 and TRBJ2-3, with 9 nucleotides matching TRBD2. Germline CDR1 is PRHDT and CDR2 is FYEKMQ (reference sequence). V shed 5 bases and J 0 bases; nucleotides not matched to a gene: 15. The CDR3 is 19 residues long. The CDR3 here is CASSPTLAGTVKSTDTQYF. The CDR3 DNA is TGTGCCAGCAGCCCCACTCTAGCGGGGACTGTAAAAAGCACAGATACGCAGTATTTT.

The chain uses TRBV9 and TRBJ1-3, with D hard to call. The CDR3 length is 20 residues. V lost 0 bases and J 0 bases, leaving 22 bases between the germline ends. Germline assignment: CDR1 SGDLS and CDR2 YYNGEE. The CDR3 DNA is TGTGCCAGCAGCGTAGAACCCGTAAATGAGGAGTCAACCTCTGGAAACACCATATATTTT. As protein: CASSVEPVNEESTSGNTIYF.

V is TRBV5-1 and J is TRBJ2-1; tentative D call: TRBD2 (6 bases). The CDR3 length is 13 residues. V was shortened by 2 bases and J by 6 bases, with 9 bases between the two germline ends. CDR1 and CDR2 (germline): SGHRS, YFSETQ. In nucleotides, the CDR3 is TGCGCCAGCAGCTTTCAGGGAGGCAATGAGCAGTTCTTC. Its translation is CASSFQGGNEQFF.

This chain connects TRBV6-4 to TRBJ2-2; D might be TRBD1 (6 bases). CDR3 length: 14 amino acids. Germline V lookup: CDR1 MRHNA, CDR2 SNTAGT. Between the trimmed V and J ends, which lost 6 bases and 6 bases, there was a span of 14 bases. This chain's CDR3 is CASRTNQGSGELFF. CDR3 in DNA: TGTGCCAGCAGGACGAATCAGGGGTCCGGGGAGCTGTTTTTT.

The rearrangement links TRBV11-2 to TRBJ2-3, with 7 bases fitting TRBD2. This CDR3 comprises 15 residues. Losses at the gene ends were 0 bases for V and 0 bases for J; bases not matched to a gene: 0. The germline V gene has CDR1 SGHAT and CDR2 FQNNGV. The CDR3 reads CASSLDSGSTDTQYF. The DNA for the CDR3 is TGTGCCAGCAGCTTAGATAGCGGGAGCACAGATACGCAGTATTTT.

Here the CDR3 reads CASSYSSGLNYGYTF. CDR3 DNA sequence: TGTGCCAGCAGTTACTCATCAGGGCTCAACTATGGCTACACCTTC. The chain couples TRBV6-5 to TRBJ1-2, with D possibly being TRBD1 (5 bases). The CDR3 runs 15 residues. V dropped 0 bases and J dropped 2 bases, with 10 bases sitting between them. CDR1 and CDR2 from the germline V gene are MNHEY and SVGAGI.

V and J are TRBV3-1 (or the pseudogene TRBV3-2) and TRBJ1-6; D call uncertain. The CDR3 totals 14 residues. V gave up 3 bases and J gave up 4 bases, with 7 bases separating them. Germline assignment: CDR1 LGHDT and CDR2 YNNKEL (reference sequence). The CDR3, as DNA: TGTGCCAGCAGCCAGCAGGCGTATAATTCACCCCTCCACTTT. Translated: CASSQQAYNSPLHF.

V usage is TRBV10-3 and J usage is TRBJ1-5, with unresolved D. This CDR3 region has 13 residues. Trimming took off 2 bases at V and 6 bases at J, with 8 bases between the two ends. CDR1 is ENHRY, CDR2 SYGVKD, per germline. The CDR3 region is CAISEGRGQPQHF. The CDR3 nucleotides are TGTGCCATCAGTGAGGGCCGGGGTCAGCCCCAGCATTTT.

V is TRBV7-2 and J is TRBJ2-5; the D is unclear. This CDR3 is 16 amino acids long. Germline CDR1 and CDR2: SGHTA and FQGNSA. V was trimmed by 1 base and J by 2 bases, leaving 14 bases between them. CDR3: CASSLGPGLAQETQYF. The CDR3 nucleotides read TGTGCCAGCAGCTTAGGACCTGGGCTGGCACAAGAGACCCAGTACTTC. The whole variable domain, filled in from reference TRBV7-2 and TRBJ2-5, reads GAGVSQSPSNKVTEKGKDVELRCDPISGHTALYWYRQSLGQGLEFLIYFQGNSAPDKSGLPSDRFSAERTGGSVSTLTIQRTQQEDSAVYLCASSLGPGLAQETQYFGPGTRLLVL.

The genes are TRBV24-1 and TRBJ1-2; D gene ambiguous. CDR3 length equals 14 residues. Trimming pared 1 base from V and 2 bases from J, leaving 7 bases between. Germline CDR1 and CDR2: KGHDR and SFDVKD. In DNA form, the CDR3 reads TGTGCCACCAGTGATTTTACGGTAAACTATGGCTACACCTTC. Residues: CATSDFTVNYGYTF.

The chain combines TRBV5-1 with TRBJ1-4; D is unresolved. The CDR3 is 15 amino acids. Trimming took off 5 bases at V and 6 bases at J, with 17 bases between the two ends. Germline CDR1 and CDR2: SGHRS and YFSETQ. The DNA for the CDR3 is TGCGCCAGCAGTTGGGGAGGTGGGATGGATGAAAAACTGTTTTTT. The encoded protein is CASSWGGGMDEKLFF.

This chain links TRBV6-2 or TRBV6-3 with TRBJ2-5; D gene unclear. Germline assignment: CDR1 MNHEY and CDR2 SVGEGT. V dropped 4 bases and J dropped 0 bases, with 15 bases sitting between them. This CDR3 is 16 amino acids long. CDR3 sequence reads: CASSSPSQSYQETQYF. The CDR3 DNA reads TGTGCCAGCAGTTCCCCCTCACAGTCGTACCAAGAGACCCAGTACTTC.

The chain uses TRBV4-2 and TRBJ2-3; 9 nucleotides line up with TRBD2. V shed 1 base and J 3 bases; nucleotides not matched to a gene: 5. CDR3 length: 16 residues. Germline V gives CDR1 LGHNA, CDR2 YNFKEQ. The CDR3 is CASSQGAGGPTDTQYF. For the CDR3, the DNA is TGTGCCAGCAGCCAAGGCGCGGGGGGGCCTACAGATACGCAGTATTTT.

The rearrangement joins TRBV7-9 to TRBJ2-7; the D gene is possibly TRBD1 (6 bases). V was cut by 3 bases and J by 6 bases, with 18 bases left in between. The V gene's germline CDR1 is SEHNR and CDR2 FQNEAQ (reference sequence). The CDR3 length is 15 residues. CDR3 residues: CASSFQGSFGFEQYF. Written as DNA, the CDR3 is TGTGCCAGCAGCTTTCAGGGGTCCTTCGGGTTCGAGCAGTACTTC. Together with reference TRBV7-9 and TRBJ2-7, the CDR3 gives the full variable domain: DTGVSQNPRHKITKRGQNVTFRCDPISEHNRLYWYRQTLGQGPEFLTYFQNEAQLEKSRLLSDRFSAERPKGSFSTLEIQRTEQGDSAMYLCASSFQGSFGFEQYFGPGTRLTVT.

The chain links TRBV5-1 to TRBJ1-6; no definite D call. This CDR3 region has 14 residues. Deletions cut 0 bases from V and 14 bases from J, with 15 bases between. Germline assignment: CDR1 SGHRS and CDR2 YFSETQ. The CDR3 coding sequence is TGCGCCAGCAGCTTGGACCCCGCCACTAGCACCCTCCACTTT. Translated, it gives CASSLDPATSTLHF.

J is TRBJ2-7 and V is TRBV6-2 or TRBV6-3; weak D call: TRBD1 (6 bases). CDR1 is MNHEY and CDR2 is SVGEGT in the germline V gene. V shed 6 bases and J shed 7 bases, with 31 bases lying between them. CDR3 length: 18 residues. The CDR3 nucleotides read TGTGCCAGCAGCCCTACCCCCCCTGGACAGTACCACTTCTGGGAGCAGTACTTC. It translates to CASSPTPPGQYHFWEQYF.

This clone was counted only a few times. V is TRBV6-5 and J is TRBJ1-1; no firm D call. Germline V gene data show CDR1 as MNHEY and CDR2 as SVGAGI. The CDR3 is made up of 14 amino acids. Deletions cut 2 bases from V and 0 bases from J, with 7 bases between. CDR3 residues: CASSYEGMNTEAFF. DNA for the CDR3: TGTGCCAGCAGTTACGAGGGAATGAACACTGAAGCTTTCTTT.

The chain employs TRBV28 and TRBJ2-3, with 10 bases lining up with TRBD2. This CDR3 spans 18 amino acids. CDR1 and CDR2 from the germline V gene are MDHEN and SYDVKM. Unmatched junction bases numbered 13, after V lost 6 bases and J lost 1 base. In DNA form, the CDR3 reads TGTGCCAGCAGGAGTTCTCTAAGCGGGGGGGCTCGCACAGATACGCAGTATTTT. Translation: CASRSSLSGGARTDTQYF.

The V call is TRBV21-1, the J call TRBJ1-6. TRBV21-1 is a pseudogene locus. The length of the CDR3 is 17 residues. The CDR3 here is CASPSPGLGGFNSPLHF. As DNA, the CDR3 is TGTGCCAGCCCCTCCCCAGGACTAGGGGGTTTCAATTCACCCCTCCACTTT.

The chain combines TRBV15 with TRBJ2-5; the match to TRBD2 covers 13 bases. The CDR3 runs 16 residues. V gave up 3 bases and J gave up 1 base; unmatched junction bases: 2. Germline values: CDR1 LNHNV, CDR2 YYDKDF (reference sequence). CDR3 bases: TGTGCCACCAGCAGGGGGACTAGCGGGGTCCAAGAGACCCAGTACTTC. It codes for CATSRGTSGVQETQYF.

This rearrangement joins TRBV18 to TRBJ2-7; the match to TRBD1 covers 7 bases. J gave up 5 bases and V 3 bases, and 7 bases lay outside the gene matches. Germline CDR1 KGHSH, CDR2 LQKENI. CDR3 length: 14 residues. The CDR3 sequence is CASSPGTAANEQYF. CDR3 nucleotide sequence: TGTGCCAGCTCACCGGGGACAGCGGCAAACGAGCAGTACTTC.

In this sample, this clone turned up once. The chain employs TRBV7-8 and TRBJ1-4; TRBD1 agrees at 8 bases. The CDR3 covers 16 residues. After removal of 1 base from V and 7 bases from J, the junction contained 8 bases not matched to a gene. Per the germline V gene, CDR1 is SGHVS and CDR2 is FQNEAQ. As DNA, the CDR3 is TGTGCCAGCAGCTTAGATAGACAGGGGTGGGGTGAAAAACTGTTTTTT. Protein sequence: CASSLDRQGWGEKLFF.

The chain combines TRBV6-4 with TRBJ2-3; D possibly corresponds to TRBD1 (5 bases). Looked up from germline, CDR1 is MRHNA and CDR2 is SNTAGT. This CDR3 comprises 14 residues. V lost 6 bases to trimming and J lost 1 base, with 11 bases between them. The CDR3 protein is CASRDNIGTDTQYF. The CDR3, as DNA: TGTGCCAGCAGGGACAATATTGGCACAGATACGCAGTATTTT.

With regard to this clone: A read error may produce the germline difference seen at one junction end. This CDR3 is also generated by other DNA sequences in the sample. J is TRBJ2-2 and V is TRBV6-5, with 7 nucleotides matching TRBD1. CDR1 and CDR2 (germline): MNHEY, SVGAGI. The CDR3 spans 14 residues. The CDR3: CASPGTANTGELFF. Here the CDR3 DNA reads TGTGCCAGCCCCGGGACAGCGAACACCGGGGAACTGTTTTTT.

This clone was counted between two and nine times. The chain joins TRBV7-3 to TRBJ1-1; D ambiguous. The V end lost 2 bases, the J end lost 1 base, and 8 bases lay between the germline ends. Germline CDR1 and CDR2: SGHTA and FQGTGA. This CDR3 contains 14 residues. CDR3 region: CASSLSLGNTEAFF. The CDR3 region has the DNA TGTGCCAGCAGCTTATCTCTCGGGAACACTGAAGCTTTCTTT.

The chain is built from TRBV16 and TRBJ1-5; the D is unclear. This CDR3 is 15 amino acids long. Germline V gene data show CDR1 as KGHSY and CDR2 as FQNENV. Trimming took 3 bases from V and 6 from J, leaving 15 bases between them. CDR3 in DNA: TGTGCCAGCAGCCAGGAGCGGGTTCGAGGTCAGCCCCAGCATTTT. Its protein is CASSQERVRGQPQHF.